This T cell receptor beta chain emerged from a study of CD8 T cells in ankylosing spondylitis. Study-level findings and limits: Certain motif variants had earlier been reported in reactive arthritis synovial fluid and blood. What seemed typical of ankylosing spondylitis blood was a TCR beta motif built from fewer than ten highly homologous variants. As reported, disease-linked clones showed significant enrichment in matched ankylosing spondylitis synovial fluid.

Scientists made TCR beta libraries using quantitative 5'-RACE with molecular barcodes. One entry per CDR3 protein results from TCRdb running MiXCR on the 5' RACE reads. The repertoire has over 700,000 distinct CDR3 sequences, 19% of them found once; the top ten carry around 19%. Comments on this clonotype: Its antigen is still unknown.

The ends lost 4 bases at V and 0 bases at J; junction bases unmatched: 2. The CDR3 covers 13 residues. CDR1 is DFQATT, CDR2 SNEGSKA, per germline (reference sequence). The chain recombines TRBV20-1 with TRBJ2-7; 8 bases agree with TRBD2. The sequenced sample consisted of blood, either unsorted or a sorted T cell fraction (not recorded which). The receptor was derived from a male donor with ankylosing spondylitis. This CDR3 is CSAISGASYEQYF. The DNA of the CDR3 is TGCAGTGCTATTAGCGGGGCCTCCTACGAGCAGTACTTC.